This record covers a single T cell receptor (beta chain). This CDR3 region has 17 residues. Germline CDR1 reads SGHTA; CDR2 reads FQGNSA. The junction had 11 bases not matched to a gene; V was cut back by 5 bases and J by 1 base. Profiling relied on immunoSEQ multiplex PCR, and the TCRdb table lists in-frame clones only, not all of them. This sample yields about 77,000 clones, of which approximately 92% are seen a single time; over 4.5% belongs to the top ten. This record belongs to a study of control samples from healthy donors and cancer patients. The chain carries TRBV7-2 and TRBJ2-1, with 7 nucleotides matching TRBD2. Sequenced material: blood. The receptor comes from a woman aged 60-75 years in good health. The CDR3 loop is CASSPGGVAESYNEQFF. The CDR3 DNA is TGTGCCAGCAGCCCTGGGGGGGTAGCGGAGTCCTACAATGAGCAGTTCTTC.